A single sample is the source of the 25 T cell receptor beta chains below, sequenced in a study of blood T cell repertoires in COVID-19. Repertoires were generated with immunoSEQ multiplex PCR, while TCRdb's copy carries only in-frame clones and drops some. The sample has under 500,000 clones; approximately 90% are singletons. Sequencing was performed on peripheral blood. The receptor source for this set is a woman in her thirties with acute or convalescent COVID-19.

This chain links TRBV3-1 (or the pseudogene TRBV3-2) with TRBJ2-7; TRBD2 is a possible D gene (5 bases). The CDR3 contains 15 residues. Trimming took off 4 bases at V and 2 bases at J, with 15 bases between the two ends. Germline CDR1 is LGHDT and CDR2 is YNNKEL (reference sequence). In DNA form, the CDR3 reads TGTGCCAGCAGCCGGGAGTGGACGATTCCCTACGAGCAGTACTTC. Translation: CASSREWTIPYEQYF.

The chain carries TRBV6-5 and TRBJ2-1; possibly TRBD1 for D (5 bases). Germline V gene sequence: CDR1 MNHEY, CDR2 SVGAGI. Trimming removed 6 bases from V and 5 bases from J, with 17 bases in between. The CDR3 runs 15 residues. CDR3 sequence reads: CASRYEGASDNEQFF. The CDR3 nucleotides read TGTGCCAGCAGGTACGAAGGGGCGTCCGACAATGAGCAGTTCTTC.

This clone was found a few times. The genes are TRBV27 and TRBJ1-5; the match to TRBD1 covers 9 bases. With V trimmed by 10 bases and J by 3 bases, 7 bases remained unmatched. The CDR3 extends over 14 amino acids. Germline CDR1 reads MNHEY; CDR2 reads SMNVEV (reference sequence). In DNA, the CDR3 is TGTGCCACCCGTACAGGGGGCTACAATCAGCCCCAGCATTTT. Its translation is CATRTGGYNQPQHF.

The gene calls are TRBV20-1 and TRBJ2-7, with TRBD1 identical over 9 bases. This CDR3 has 14 residues. In germline, CDR1 is DFQATT, CDR2 SNEGSKA (reference sequence). V trimming: 3 bases; J trimming: 3 bases; junction bases outside the gene matches: 6. The CDR3 DNA sequence: TGCAGTGCTAGTCATAGGACAGGGGTCTACGAGCAGTACTTC. It specifies CSASHRTGVYEQYF.

V usage is TRBV27 and J usage is TRBJ2-1; 8 nucleotides match TRBD2. The CDR3 has 17 amino acids. Per the germline V gene, CDR1 is MNHEY and CDR2 is SMNVEV (reference sequence). Unmatched junction bases numbered 9, after V lost 0 bases and J lost 5 bases. CDR3 bases: TGTGCCAGCAGTTTATCCTACTCAACGGGGGGGAACAATGAGCAGTTCTTC. The encoded protein is CASSLSYSTGGNNEQFF.

The V call is TRBV6-5, the J call TRBJ2-1, with 13 positions matching TRBD2. The CDR3 length is 14 residues. CDR1 is MNHEY and CDR2 is SVGAGI in the germline V gene. The J segment lost 8 bases and the V segment lost 6 bases, leaving 4 bases of the junction unmatched. This CDR3 reads CASRRTSGGDEQFF. The CDR3 nucleotides are TGTGCCAGCAGGAGGACTAGCGGGGGAGATGAGCAGTTCTTC.

In its sample, this clone was seen a few times. The gene calls are TRBV2 and TRBJ2-7, with TRBD2 matching over 7 bases. Losses at the gene ends were 2 bases for V and 8 bases for J; bases not matched to a gene: 6. Germline CDR1 reads SNHLY; CDR2 reads FYNNEI. The CDR3 has 13 amino acids. The CDR3, as DNA: TGTGCCAGCAGTGAACTAGCGGAAGGGCAGCAGTACTTC. It specifies CASSELAEGQQYF. The whole variable domain, filled in from reference TRBV2 and TRBJ2-7, reads EPEVTQTPSHQVTQMGQEVILRCVPISNHLYFYWYRQILGQKVEFLVSFYNNEISEKSEIFDDQFSVERPDGSNFTLKIRSTKLEDSAMYFCASSELAEGQQYFGPGTRLTVT.

The gene calls are TRBV19 and TRBJ2-7, with D unresolved. This CDR3 contains 14 residues. Per the germline V gene, CDR1 is LNHDA and CDR2 is SQIVND (reference sequence). The germline V and J ends were trimmed by 3 bases and 0 bases, with 9 bases remaining between them. CDR3 in DNA: TGTGCCAGTAGTATGATGGGCAGCTCCTACGAGCAGTACTTC. Translation: CASSMMGSSYEQYF. The whole variable domain, remainder taken from reference TRBV19 and TRBJ2-7, is DGGITQSPKYLFRKEGQNVTLSCEQNLNHDAMYWYRQDPGQGLRLIYYSQIVNDFQKGDIAEGYSVSREKKESFPLTVTSAQKNPTAFYLCASSMMGSSYEQYFGPGTRLTVT.

The rearrangement uses TRBV2 and TRBJ2-2; 15 bases agree with TRBD2. Germline-derived CDR1 and CDR2 are SNHLY and FYNNEI. Trimming took 7 bases from V and 5 from J; bases not matched to a gene: 8. The CDR3 has 17 amino acids. CDR3 amino acids: CASTPGLAGGRTGELFF. The CDR3 nucleotides are TGTGCCAGCACTCCGGGACTAGCGGGGGGTAGAACCGGGGAGCTGTTTTTT.

The chain is built from TRBV5-1 and TRBJ1-4; D not resolved. Trimming took off 0 bases at V and 3 bases at J, with 9 bases between the two ends. This CDR3 is built from 15 residues. The germline gives CDR1 SGHRS, CDR2 YFSETQ. CDR3 bases: TGCGCCAGCAGCTTGGCTTACAGAGCTAATGAAAAACTGTTTTTT. Amino acids: CASSLAYRANEKLFF.

The rearrangement links TRBV7-6 to TRBJ2-7; 8 bases map to TRBD2. The germline V gene has CDR1 SGHVS and CDR2 FNYEAQ. The CDR3 covers 14 residues. V shed 5 bases and J 5 bases; nucleotides not matched to a gene: 8. The CDR3 sequence is CASSTAGGSDEQYF. For the CDR3, the DNA is TGTGCCAGCAGCACGGCGGGGGGCAGCGACGAGCAGTACTTC.

J is TRBJ2-7 and V is TRBV28; 7 bases line up with TRBD2. With V trimmed by 6 bases and J by 3 bases, 5 bases remained unmatched. Looked up from germline, CDR1 is MDHEN and CDR2 is SYDVKM. The CDR3 is 13 amino acids. In DNA, the CDR3 is TGTGCCAGCAGAGCGGGACTGTACTACGAGCAGTACTTC. Amino acids: CASRAGLYYEQYF.

In nucleotides, the CDR3 is TGTGCCAGCAGCTTCTTGTCTGAGACTGAAGCTTTCTTT. Residues: CASSFLSETEAFF. J is TRBJ1-1 and V is TRBV7-9; D gene uncertain. The V and J ends lost 3 bases and 5 bases respectively, with 10 bases between them. The CDR3 loop spans 13 amino acids. From germline, CDR1 is SEHNR and CDR2 FQNEAQ (reference sequence).

This clone has more than one count but fewer than ten. The chain is built from TRBV5-1 and TRBJ2-6; possibly TRBD1 for D (6 bases). The germline gives CDR1 SGHRS, CDR2 YFSETQ. V lost 4 bases and J 2 bases, leaving 13 bases between the germline ends. The CDR3 runs to 16 residues. The chain's CDR3 is CASSGQGIPGANVLTF. The CDR3 DNA follows: TGCGCCAGCAGCGGGCAGGGGATCCCTGGGGCCAACGTCCTGACTTTC.

The chain links TRBV11-2 to TRBJ1-1; D uncertain. The CDR3 has 13 residues. V was trimmed by 5 bases and J by 1 base, leaving 8 bases between them. The germline V gene encodes CDR1 SGHAT and CDR2 FQNNGV. This CDR3 is CASSPRANTEAFF. The DNA of the CDR3 is TGTGCCAGCAGCCCGCGCGCGAACACTGAAGCTTTCTTT.

The chain links TRBV2 to TRBJ2-7, with 7 bases matching TRBD1. CDR3 length equals 14 residues. From germline, CDR1 is SNHLY and CDR2 FYNNEI. V lost 6 bases and J lost 1; bases outside the gene matches: 6. CDR3 bases: TGTGCCAGCAGCAGACAGGGTTCGTCCTACGAGCAGTACTTC. The encoded protein is CASSRQGSSYEQYF.

The genes are TRBV5-4 and TRBJ2-1, with 11 bases that match TRBD2. V trimming: 6 bases; J trimming: 4 bases; junction bases outside the gene matches: 6. CDR3 length: 15 residues. Germline assignment: CDR1 SGHNT and CDR2 YYREEE (reference sequence). CDR3: CASTPGTSGYNEQFF. The CDR3 DNA reads as TGTGCCAGCACCCCCGGGACTAGCGGATACAATGAGCAGTTCTTC.

This clone was detected once. This rearrangement joins TRBV4-1 to TRBJ2-1; maybe TRBD1 (6 bases). The germline gives CDR1 MGHRA, CDR2 YSYEKL. Trimming removed 0 bases from V and 3 bases from J, with 9 bases in between. CDR3 length equals 15 residues. The CDR3 loop is CASSQEGQFYNEQFF. The CDR3 DNA sequence: TGCGCCAGCAGCCAAGAAGGACAGTTCTACAATGAGCAGTTCTTC.

In its sample, this clone was seen many times. The V gene is TRBV28, the J gene TRBJ2-7; 10 nucleotides match TRBD1. The CDR3 length is 16 residues. Per germline, CDR1 MDHEN and CDR2 SYDVKM. Trimming at V came to 4 bases and at J to 3 bases, leaving 9 bases not matched to a gene. The chain's CDR3 is CASSSRRDRGFYEQYF. The DNA for the CDR3 is TGTGCCAGCAGTTCCCGAAGGGACAGGGGATTCTACGAGCAGTACTTC.

This chain links TRBV2 with TRBJ1-4, with 7 bases lining up with TRBD1. The germline V gene has CDR1 SNHLY and CDR2 FYNNEI. The CDR3 is 15 amino acids. V shed 9 bases, J shed 0 bases, and the junction held 7 bases outside the gene matches. CDR3 DNA sequence: TGTGCCAGTTTAAATACAGGGGCAACTAATGAAAAACTGTTTTTT. It codes for CASLNTGATNEKLFF.

This chain joins TRBV5-1 and TRBJ1-1, with D maybe TRBD1 (6 bases). CDR1 is SGHRS and CDR2 is YFSETQ in the germline V gene. V gave up 2 bases and J gave up 6 bases, with 14 bases separating them. CDR3 length equals 14 residues. The CDR3 spells CASSFGRGGAEAFF. As DNA, the CDR3 is TGCGCCAGCAGCTTCGGACGGGGGGGCGCTGAAGCTTTCTTT.

The chain is built from TRBV18 and TRBJ2-7; tentative D call: TRBD2 (6 bases). Trimming pared 3 bases from V and 5 bases from J, leaving 8 bases between. The CDR3 is 12 residues long. Germline V lookup: CDR1 KGHSH, CDR2 LQKENI. CDR3: CASSPGGNEQYF. CDR3 DNA: TGTGCCAGCTCACCGGGGGGAAACGAGCAGTACTTC.

This sequence joins TRBV2 and TRBJ2-3, with D maybe TRBD2 (6 bases). V lost 2 bases, J lost 0 bases, and 12 bases lay in between. The germline CDR1 and CDR2 sequences are SNHLY and FYNNEI. The CDR3 sequence is 16 residues long. CDR3 in DNA: TGTGCCAGCAGTGAAAGGGCGGGGCTAAGCACAGATACGCAGTATTTT. Protein: CASSERAGLSTDTQYF.

The CDR3 nucleotides read TGTGCCAGCTCACCTCCACAGGGTCCAGGCTCTGGGGCCAACGTCCTGACTTTC. It is translated as CASSPPQGPGSGANVLTF. V is TRBV18 and J is TRBJ2-6; tentative D call: TRBD1 (6 bases). The V gene lost 3 bases and the J gene lost 0 bases, with 15 bases spanning the gap. Germline V CDR1 and CDR2: KGHSH, LQKENI. This CDR3 is 18 amino acids long.

This clone has only a few counts. The chain employs TRBV5-6 and TRBJ1-1; D gene unclear. The germline gives CDR1 SGHDT, CDR2 YYEEEE. V was pared by 0 bases and J by 1 base, with 7 bases between. There are 14 residues in the CDR3. CDR3 in amino acids: CASSLVQRNTEAFF. DNA for the CDR3: TGTGCCAGCAGCTTGGTACAGAGGAACACTGAAGCTTTCTTT.